A selection of T cell receptor beta chains follows, all from one sample in a study of shared clonotypes between healthy human individuals. The table came from immunoSEQ multiplex PCR; TCRdb's copy has only in-frame clones and leaves some out. The sample comprises some 200,000 clones, approximately 92% of which are singletons, and about 0.067% rests with the top ten. The specimen sequenced was naive CD4+ T cells sorted from blood. The receptors shown here come from a woman in her twenties or thirties in good health. Both conserved end residues are part of each CDR3. The D gene is left open where the match is weak. Clone size, where shown, is once, few, many, or a class for clones that have expanded.

clone_size	v_call	d_call	j_call	cdr3_nt	cdr3_aa
.	TRBV7-2	.	TRBJ1-2	TGTGCCAGCAGCTTAAACCTCGGCGGTTATGGCTACACCTTC	CASSLNLGGYGYTF
.	TRBV11-2	.	TRBJ1-1	TGTGCCAGCAGCCAAAGTTGGCAGGGTTCGAACACTGAAGCTTTCTTT	CASSQSWQGSNTEAFF
.	TRBV28	TRBD1	TRBJ2-2	TGTGCCAGCAGGCCAACGAGGACAGGGCAGACCGGGGAGCTGTTTTTT	CASRPTRTGQTGELFF
.	TRBV7-3	TRBD1	TRBJ2-7	TGTGCCAGCAGCAATCGGACAGGGGGCTACGAGCAGTACTTC	CASSNRTGGYEQYF
.	TRBV28	TRBD1	TRBJ1-4	TGTGCCAGCACCGGTGGCGGGCAGGGGGTGGAAAAACTGTTTTTT	CASTGGGQGVEKLFF
.	TRBV14	.	TRBJ2-5	TGTGCCAGCAGCCAGACAATGGCCACTGGGGAGCAGTACTTC	CASSQTMATGEQYF
.	TRBV11-2	.	TRBJ1-6	TGTGCCAGCAGCTTTTGGGGGGAAGGTTCACCCCTCCACTTT	CASSFWGEGSPLHF
.	TRBV7-6	TRBD1	TRBJ2-5	TGTGCCAGCAGCCGATTATCAGGACAGGGGGCTTTAGAGACCCAGTACTTC	CASSRLSGQGALETQYF
.	TRBV28	.	TRBJ1-1	TGTGCCAGCAGTTTTTCGGCGGGGACATCCCAGAAAGACCTCTTT	CASSFSAGTSQKDLF
.	TRBV28	.	TRBJ2-7	TGTGCCAGCAGTGGCAGGGCTTGGGGAGCGCAGTACTTC	CASSGRAWGAQYF
once	TRBV2	.	TRBJ1-5	TGTGCCAGCAACAGAGATAGCAATCAGCCCCAGCATTTT	CASNRDSNQPQHF
.	TRBV28	TRBD2	TRBJ2-1	TGTGCCAGCAGTTTAAGGTTCCGGACTAGCGGGAGTCGCAATGAGCAGTTCTTC	CASSLRFRTSGSRNEQFF
.	TRBV5-1	.	TRBJ1-5	TGCGCCAGCAGCTTGGGTGGTTATAGCAATCAGCCCCAGCATTTT	CASSLGGYSNQPQHF
.	TRBV6-5	.	TRBJ2-7	TGTGCCAGCAGTTCTGGGGGAGTAGCTCGGGAGCAGTACTTC	CASSSGGVAREQYF